This section outlines one T cell receptor beta chain sequence together with its context. The data were obtained in a study of blood T cell repertoires in COVID-19. The overall study: The United States, Italy and Spain provided the acute and convalescent COVID-19 samples. T cells, B-cell-depleted T cells, or PBMCs provided the cDNA or gDNA that served as material.

V was clipped by 6 bases and J by 5 bases, with 13 bases between them. This CDR3 is built from 14 residues. The germline CDR1 and CDR2 sequences are MNHEY and SMNVEV (reference sequence). Original processing notes: Reference gene primer amplification gave estimated nucleated cell counts. Libraries were prepared by immunoSEQ multiplex PCR; TCRdb keeps only in-frame clonotypes and omits some of them. D and trimming were read from the DNA, whereas the V and J calls and clone size are those reported in that table. The table shows roughly 80,000 clones, with more than 75% occurring only once. This chain links TRBV27 with TRBJ1-4; D ambiguous. The clonotype comes from an elderly woman with active or convalescent COVID-19. The sample taken for sequencing was peripheral blood. Written as DNA, the CDR3 is TGTGCCAGCAGACATCCGGGTGTAAATGAAAAACTGTTTTTT. As protein: CASRHPGVNEKLFF.